These 30 T cell receptor beta chains were sequenced from one sample in a study of blood T cells in healthy people across ages. A J-beta primer mix and a sample-barcoded 5' primer were used in a second PCR of roughly 6 to 12 cycles. TCRdb called the 5' RACE reads again in MiXCR, with one record for every CDR3 protein. The profile shows fewer than 1,000,000 distinct CDR3 sequences, 40% to 50% of them singletons. The sample was blood. These receptors were collected from a man in his 60s in good health.

The V and J genes are TRBV10-3 and TRBJ2-7; 12 bases map to TRBD2. The germline V gene has CDR1 ENHRY and CDR2 SYGVKD. Losses at the gene ends were 4 bases for V and 0 bases for J; bases not matched to a gene: 4. CDR3 length equals 16 residues. The DNA of the CDR3 is TGTGCCATCAGTGGTGGACTAGCGGGGTCCTCCTACGAGCAGTACTTC. Translated, it gives CAISGGLAGSSYEQYF.

This clonotype was seen only a few times. The chain is built from TRBV5-1 and TRBJ2-1, with TRBD2 as a possible D gene (5 bases). V was clipped by 0 bases and J by 7 bases, with 8 bases between them. CDR1 and CDR2 (germline): SGHRS, YFSETQ. The CDR3 consists of 13 residues. CDR3 nucleotides: TGCGCCAGCAGCTTGGTGACGGGGAATGAGCAGTTCTTC. This sequence encodes CASSLVTGNEQFF.

The V call is TRBV11-2, the J call TRBJ1-1, with D possibly matching TRBD1 (6 bases). Germline V lookup: CDR1 SGHAT, CDR2 FQNNGV. The CDR3 has 15 residues. The V gene lost 3 bases and the J gene lost 6 bases, with 17 bases spanning the gap. CDR3 DNA: TGTGCCAGCAGCTTCGTCGGGGGGCGTTCCCCTGAAGCTTTCTTT. Residues: CASSFVGGRSPEAFF.

The chain employs TRBV10-3 and TRBJ2-5, with 7 bases fitting TRBD1. Germline loops: CDR1 ENHRY, CDR2 SYGVKD. V lost 0 bases and J lost 2; bases outside the gene matches: 3. The CDR3 extends over 15 amino acids. CDR3 amino acids: CAISESTGLQETQYF. Here the CDR3 DNA reads TGTGCCATCAGTGAGTCGACAGGGCTTCAAGAGACCCAGTACTTC.

This clonotype has only a few counts. The chain has TRBV20-1 and TRBJ2-7; tentative D call: TRBD1 (6 bases). The germline V gene encodes CDR1 DFQATT and CDR2 SNEGSKA (reference sequence). V lost 2 bases and J lost 1, with 12 bases in between. The CDR3 contains 14 residues. Written as DNA, the CDR3 is TGCAGTGCTAGAACCGTGGACAGATCCTACGAGCAGTACTTC. This sequence encodes CSARTVDRSYEQYF.

This clonotype occurred a few times. The chain uses TRBV21-1 and TRBJ1-1; no DNA check was done on the table's D call, TRBD1. TRBV21-1 is a known pseudogene. The length of the CDR3 is 14 residues. CDR3 sequence reads: CASSKKGGDTEAFF. As DNA, the CDR3 is TGTGCCAGCAGCAAAAAGGGGGGAGACACTGAAGCTTTCTTT.

This sequence joins TRBV20-1 and TRBJ1-1; 10 positions agree with TRBD1. The V gene end was trimmed by 6 bases and the J gene end by 2 bases; junction bases not matched to a gene: 3. The V gene's germline CDR1 is DFQATT and CDR2 SNEGSKA (reference sequence). The CDR3 spans 13 residues. In DNA, the CDR3 is TGCAGTGCCTGGACAGGGGGAAACACTGAAGCTTTCTTT. It codes for CSAWTGGNTEAFF.

CDR3 protein: CASRPRQGPSGYTF. The CDR3 DNA reads TGTGCCAGCAGACCTCGACAGGGCCCTTCGGGCTACACCTTC. The V and J genes are TRBV27 and TRBJ1-2; the match to TRBD1 covers 7 bases. Germline trimming cut 6 bases from V and 8 bases from J; bases unmatched to any gene: 12. Germline-derived CDR1 and CDR2 are MNHEY and SMNVEV (reference sequence). The CDR3 covers 14 residues.

This clonotype was detected only a few times. This sequence joins TRBV28 and TRBJ2-1; 9 bases line up with TRBD1. Germline loops: CDR1 MDHEN, CDR2 SYDVKM. The V segment lost 2 bases and the J segment 6 bases; nucleotides outside the gene matches: 11. The CDR3 contains 17 residues. CDR3 nucleotides: TGTGCCAGCAGTTTAGGTTATGGGGACAGGGCAGTCAATGAGCAGTTCTTC. This sequence encodes CASSLGYGDRAVNEQFF.

This clonotype was observed a handful of times. This chain joins TRBV6-6 and TRBJ2-7; 11 bases match TRBD2. Trimming took 6 bases from V and 10 from J; bases not matched to a gene: 14. The CDR3 is 15 amino acids. Germline loops: CDR1 MNHNY, CDR2 SVGAGI (reference sequence). This CDR3 is CASRDLLAGEVTQYF. The CDR3, as DNA: TGTGCCAGCAGGGACCTACTAGCGGGGGAAGTCACCCAGTACTTC.

This chain links TRBV10-3 with TRBJ2-3, with D unclear. CDR1 and CDR2 (germline): ENHRY, SYGVKD. The CDR3 consists of 14 residues. Trimming removed 4 bases from V and 4 bases from J, with 12 bases in between. CDR3 in amino acids: CAISGSSVADTQYF. The DNA of the CDR3 is TGTGCCATCAGTGGGTCGAGCGTTGCAGATACGCAGTATTTT.

This rearrangement joins TRBV5-5 to TRBJ1-1, with D hard to call. The CDR3 loop spans 14 amino acids. The V end was cut by 6 bases, the J end by 0 bases, with 12 bases between. The germline V gene encodes CDR1 SGHKS and CDR2 YYEKEE (reference sequence). CDR3 sequence: CASMSNGVNTEAFF. CDR3 nucleotides: TGTGCCAGCATGTCGAATGGGGTGAACACTGAAGCTTTCTTT.

The chain links TRBV29-1 to TRBJ1-1; possible D gene TRBD1, 5 bases. V lost 7 bases to trimming and J lost 5 bases, with 11 bases between them. The germline CDR1 and CDR2 sequences are SQVTM and ANQGSEA. The CDR3 covers 11 residues. CDR3 sequence: CSGARETEAFF. CDR3 nucleotide sequence: TGCAGCGGTGCCAGGGAGACTGAAGCTTTCTTT.

This chain connects TRBV7-9 to TRBJ2-7; TRBD1 aligns across 7 bases. Germline lookup yields CDR1 SEHNR and CDR2 FQNEAQ (reference sequence). The CDR3 has 14 residues. V lost 5 bases to trimming and J lost 3 bases; unmatched junction nucleotides: 7. CDR3 in amino acids: CASSRPGQFYEQYF. The CDR3 DNA follows: TGTGCCAGCAGCCGACCGGGACAGTTCTACGAGCAGTACTTC.

This clonotype has just a few counts. The J gene is TRBJ2-5, the V gene TRBV3-1; D unclear. V lost 4 bases and J 2 bases, leaving 17 bases between the germline ends. The CDR3 consists of 16 residues. CDR1 and CDR2 from the germline V gene are LGHDT and YNNKEL (reference sequence). The CDR3 DNA is TGTGCCAGCAGCCTCGATCCGGACGGAGTACAAGAGACCCAGTACTTC. The encoded protein is CASSLDPDGVQETQYF.

The J gene is TRBJ2-5, the V gene TRBV29-1; D is perhaps TRBD1 (5 bases). Looked up from germline, CDR1 is SQVTM and CDR2 is ANQGSEA. V shed 1 base and J shed 4 bases, with 10 bases lying between them. The CDR3 is made up of 13 amino acids. This CDR3 reads CSVEGRDGETQYF. Written as DNA, the CDR3 is TGCAGCGTTGAAGGCAGGGATGGAGAGACCCAGTACTTC.

There are a few counts of this clonotype. The chain uses TRBV20-1 and TRBJ2-3; 7 bases line up with TRBD2. CDR1 is DFQATT and CDR2 is SNEGSKA in the germline V gene (reference sequence). The CDR3 spans 15 residues. The ends lost 8 bases at V and 0 bases at J; junction bases unmatched: 11. Here the CDR3 reads CSLHTERDSTDTQYF. CDR3 bases: TGCAGTCTCCACACCGAGCGGGACAGCACAGATACGCAGTATTTT.

This clonotype was found a few times. The gene calls are TRBV4-1 and TRBJ2-6; D remains unclear. Trimming removed 3 bases from V and 0 bases from J, with 9 bases in between. This CDR3 contains 16 residues. CDR1 and CDR2 from the germline V gene are MGHRA and YSYEKL. The CDR3 bases are TGCGCCAGCAGCCACCCCCAGACCTCTGGGGCCAACGTCCTGACTTTC. Amino acid sequence: CASSHPQTSGANVLTF.

Regarding this clonotype: A single base separates this from a much larger clone, so it may be a read error. The chain links TRBV5-5 to TRBJ2-3; D may be TRBD1 or TRBD2 (6 bases each). V lost 4 bases to trimming and J lost 5 bases, with 32 bases between them. Germline-derived CDR1 and CDR2 are SGHKS and YYEKEE (reference sequence). This CDR3 is built from 20 residues. The CDR3: CASSPRPALVGGKGGDTQYF. Here the CDR3 DNA reads TGTGCCAGCAGCCCCAGGCCGGCGCTAGTGGGGGGAAAAGGGGGAGATACGCAGTATTTT.

As DNA, the CDR3 is TGTGCCAGCTCACCACGACGAGCGGCCTACAATGAGCAGTTCTTC. It yields the protein CASSPRRAAYNEQFF. The V gene is TRBV18, the J gene TRBJ2-1; D perhaps matches TRBD2 (5 bases). Germline CDR1 is KGHSH and CDR2 is LQKENI. V was trimmed by 1 base and J by 2 bases, leaving 9 bases between them. This CDR3 is 15 amino acids long.

This clonotype showed up just a few times. The V and J genes are TRBV9 and TRBJ2-1, with a possible D match to TRBD2 (7 bases). Germline CDR1 is SGDLS and CDR2 is YYNGEE. The CDR3 covers 15 residues. Trimming stripped 1 base from V and 6 bases from J, with 14 bases between. CDR3 coding DNA: TGTGCCAGCAGCGTATGGGGGGGGCTCAGCAATGAGCAGTTCTTC. Translating it yields CASSVWGGLSNEQFF. Based on the CDR3 plus reference TRBV9 and TRBJ2-1, the full variable domain is DSGVTQTPKHLITATGQRVTLRCSPRSGDLSVYWYQQSLDQGLQFLIQYYNGEERAKGNILERFSAQQFPDLHSELNLSSLELGDSALYFCASSVWGGLSNEQFFGPGTRLTVL.

The J gene is TRBJ2-7, the V gene TRBV13; the D gene is possibly TRBD1 (7 bases). The V gene's germline CDR1 is PRHDT and CDR2 FYEKMQ (reference sequence). Trimming removed 5 bases from V and 5 bases from J, with 22 bases in between. This CDR3 spans 16 amino acids. The DNA for the CDR3 is TGTGCCAGCAGCCCTGACGCCAGGGGGGATAACGACGAGCAGTACTTC. Protein: CASSPDARGDNDEQYF.

The chain combines TRBV12-3 or TRBV12-4 with TRBJ1-1, with D unclear. The ends were cut back, 3 bases at V and 5 bases at J, with 7 bases in the middle. The CDR3 extends over 12 amino acids. CDR3 protein: CASSFSGTEAFF. The CDR3 nucleotides are TGTGCCAGCAGTTTCTCTGGAACTGAAGCTTTCTTT.

The J gene is TRBJ2-5, the V gene TRBV25-1; D might be TRBD1 (5 bases). The assigned J gene may be wrong: the sequence end matches TRBJ2-7 better. This CDR3 is 10 amino acids long. CDR1 is MGHDK and CDR2 is SYGVNS in the germline V gene. The CDR3 bases are TGTGCCAGCAGTCAGGGCGAGCAGTACTTC. This translates into CASSQGEQYF.

The rearrangement joins TRBV7-2 to TRBJ1-5; D ambiguous. This CDR3 is 13 amino acids long. Trimming removed 7 bases from V and 6 bases from J, with 13 bases in between. Germline CDR1 reads SGHTA; CDR2 reads FQGNSA. The CDR3 loop is CASTLAGPQPQHF. CDR3 DNA sequence: TGTGCCAGCACCCTGGCGGGCCCTCAGCCCCAGCATTTT.

For this clonotype: This may come from a read error, since a much larger clone is one base off. The gene calls are TRBV29-1 and TRBJ1-6; tentative D call: TRBD1 (5 bases). The CDR3 runs 15 residues. Germline CDR1 reads SQVTM; CDR2 reads ANQGSEA. The CDR3 is CSVEGVVTANAPLHF. CDR3 nucleotide sequence: TGCAGCGTTGAAGGGGTGGTGACAGCTAATGCACCCCTCCACTTT.

Comment on this clonotype: A junction end diverges from the germline sequence, so it may reflect a read error. The rearrangement links TRBV12-3 or TRBV12-4 to TRBJ2-4; TRBD2 is a possible D gene (7 bases). The CDR3 has 14 residues. The CDR3 sequence: CAGSRTRGENIQYF. CDR3 DNA sequence: TGTGCCGGCAGTCGGACTAGGGGGGAAAACATTCAGTACTTC.

The V and J genes are TRBV10-2 and TRBJ2-3; no clear D gene. CDR3 size: 12 residues. Germline V lookup: CDR1 WSHSY, CDR2 SAAADI. Trimming stripped 10 bases from V and 6 bases from J, with 14 bases between. CDR3 in amino acids: CATQTSLDTQYF. The CDR3 coding sequence is TGCGCCACACAAACCTCTTTGGATACGCAGTATTTT.

The table lists this clonotype with a few counts. The chain uses TRBV27 and TRBJ2-5; D possibly corresponds to TRBD1 (6 bases). Germline lookup yields CDR1 MNHEY and CDR2 SMNVEV (reference sequence). CDR3 size: 13 residues. V shed 9 bases and J shed 5 bases, with 16 bases lying between them. The CDR3 loop reads CASKITGTETQYF. The CDR3 nucleotides are TGTGCCAGTAAGATCACAGGGACGGAGACCCAGTACTTC.

Written as DNA, the CDR3 is TGCGCCAGCAGCCAAGATAGGACAGGGATGAACACTGAAGCTTTCTTT. Translating it yields CASSQDRTGMNTEAFF. The chain links TRBV4-3 to TRBJ1-1; 8 positions agree with TRBD1. This CDR3 contains 16 residues. Trimming removed 0 bases from V and 0 bases from J; junction bases left unmatched: 3. CDR1 and CDR2 (germline): LGHNA, YSLEER.